One TCR beta chain is described in this entry. The protocol was immunoSEQ multiplex PCR, while the TCRdb copy is restricted to in-frame clones and leaves out a portion. This sample has tens of thousands of clones; approximately 82% occur once, and the top ten carry about 1.7%. This specimen belongs to a study of OX40 agonist ivuxolimab in advanced cancers. On the study more broadly: Males comprised around 78% of the group, whose mean age was approximately 62 years (range roughly 23 to 90).

Germline assignment: CDR1 KGHSH and CDR2 LQKENI. The CDR3 spans 16 residues. Losses at the gene ends were 3 bases for V and 1 base for J; bases not matched to a gene: 4. The input for sequencing was CD4+ or CD8+ T cells sorted from blood, taken in a trial of the OX40 agonist ivuxolimab. The TCR sequence derives from an adult with an advanced solid tumor such as melanoma, head and neck, liver or kidney cancer. The J gene is TRBJ1-5, the V gene TRBV18, with 9 positions matching TRBD1. CDR3 in DNA: TGTGCCAGCTCACCGCCGGGACAGGGCAGCAATCAGCCCCAGCATTTT. Translation: CASSPPGQGSNQPQHF.